One T cell receptor (beta chain) is described in this entry. Its antigen is unidentified. The sample is drawn from a study of chemoradiotherapy in HPV16-positive cancers. Turning to the study itself: Candidate HPV-specific clones and shared TCR motifs came from a couple of HPV16-positive patients. General observations from the study: Candidate HPV-specific clones and E7-related TCR motifs grew in tumor during treatment. The functional HPV-specific definition rests on just two HPV16-positive patients.

With V trimmed by 0 bases and J by 2 bases, 3 bases remained unmatched. Germline V gives CDR1 LNHDA, CDR2 SQIVND (reference sequence). The CDR3 sequence is 15 residues long. Profiled with immunoSEQ multiplex PCR; TCRdb holds only in-frame clones, not every one. The repertoire has about 14,000 clones, approximately 89% of them found once; the top ten carry roughly 4%. The chain links TRBV19 to TRBJ2-7; TRBD2 matches at 8 bases. Specimen: tumor tissue, collected from a patient who underwent chemoradiotherapy. This sequence was found in a human donor with HPV-associated anogenital cancer. As DNA, the CDR3 is TGTGCCAGTAGTATAGAGGCTAGCGGGCCCTACGAGCAGTACTTC. Residues: CASSIEASGPYEQYF.